The 30 T cell receptor beta chains below all came from one sample that was sequenced in a study of CD8+ T cells in alopecia areata. As the sequencing template, cDNA was produced by extracting RNA and reverse transcribing it. Measured with immunoSEQ multiplex PCR; TCRdb has only the in-frame clones, and not every one. The top ten hold about 6.8% of the sample, which has around 140,000 clones, 40% to 50% seen once. Sequenced material: CD4+ T cells sorted from blood. Every receptor here comes from a human donor with alopecia areata.

V usage is TRBV29-1 and J usage is TRBJ1-1; D gene ambiguous. The CDR3 length is 14 residues. The germline V gene encodes CDR1 SQVTM and CDR2 ANQGSEA. The V and J ends lost 4 bases and 4 bases respectively, with 16 bases between them. Here the CDR3 DNA reads TGCAGCGTTGGGCCAGCCCTGGGCGTCACTGAAGCTTTCTTT. The encoded protein is CSVGPALGVTEAFF.

The V and J genes are TRBV6-6 and TRBJ1-2; 7 nucleotides agree with TRBD1. Unmatched junction bases numbered 9, after V lost 7 bases and J lost 4 bases. Germline V CDR1 and CDR2: MNHNY, SVGAGI (reference sequence). There are 14 residues in the CDR3. CDR3 region: CASTSPGTVYGYTF. CDR3 nucleotides: TGTGCCAGCACCTCTCCCGGGACAGTCTATGGCTACACCTTC.

The rearrangement uses TRBV9 and TRBJ2-3, with 7 bases lining up with TRBD1. V shed 2 bases, J shed 4 bases, and the junction held 4 bases outside the gene matches. CDR3 length equals 14 residues. The germline V gene has CDR1 SGDLS and CDR2 YYNGEE. The CDR3, as DNA: TGTGCCAGCAGCGTTAGACAGGGATCAGATACGCAGTATTTT. Translated: CASSVRQGSDTQYF.

The chain is built from TRBV28 and TRBJ1-2; no definite D call. V lost 4 bases and J 4 bases, leaving 4 bases between the germline ends. This CDR3 is 11 amino acids long. In germline, CDR1 is MDHEN, CDR2 SYDVKM. In DNA, the CDR3 is TGTGCCAGCAGTTCCTCCTATGGCTACACCTTC. This codes for CASSSSYGYTF.

The chain carries TRBV27 and TRBJ1-2; D call uncertain. CDR3 length equals 13 residues. The germline CDR1 and CDR2 sequences are MNHEY and SMNVEV (reference sequence). Deletions cut 3 bases from V and 8 bases from J, with 13 bases between. In DNA, the CDR3 is TGTGCCAGCAGTTTGGACGGCGTGGGGGGCTACACCTTC. It encodes CASSLDGVGGYTF.

This rearrangement joins TRBV6-5 to TRBJ2-3, with D unresolved. In germline, CDR1 is MNHEY, CDR2 SVGAGI. The CDR3 is made up of 14 amino acids. Between the trimmed V and J ends, which lost 4 bases and 2 bases, there was a span of 10 bases. CDR3 DNA: TGTGCCAGCAGTTGGGCCGGCCTCACAGATACGCAGTATTTT. As protein: CASSWAGLTDTQYF.

This chain uses TRBV11-2 with TRBJ1-1, with D possibly TRBD1 on 5 matching bases. Trimming removed 5 bases from V and 4 bases from J, with 11 bases in between. This CDR3 region has 13 residues. CDR1 SGHAT and CDR2 FQNNGV come from the germline V gene. The CDR3 loop is CASSNQQATEAFF. The CDR3 DNA follows: TGTGCCAGCAGCAACCAACAGGCCACTGAAGCTTTCTTT.

The chain carries TRBV29-1 and TRBJ2-1; 9 positions agree with TRBD2. In germline, CDR1 is SQVTM, CDR2 ANQGSEA. J was trimmed by 7 bases and V by 7 bases; bases with no gene match: 8. The CDR3 contains 13 residues. In DNA, the CDR3 is TGCAGCGACCTCGGACTAGCGACGAATGAGCAGTTCTTC. Translation gives CSDLGLATNEQFF.

The chain employs TRBV7-9 and TRBJ2-5, with a tentative D call TRBD2 (5 bases). The CDR3 length is 15 residues. Between the trimmed V and J ends, which lost 6 bases and 1 base, there was a span of 15 bases. In germline, CDR1 is SEHNR, CDR2 FQNEAQ (reference sequence). CDR3 bases: TGTGCCAGCAGTTTGATGGGGAGCCTCCAAGAGACCCAGTACTTC. Translation gives CASSLMGSLQETQYF. The whole variable domain, remainder taken from reference TRBV7-9 and TRBJ2-5, is DTGVSQNPRHKITKRGQNVTFRCDPISEHNRLYWYRQTLGQGPEFLTYFQNEAQLEKSRLLSDRFSAERPKGSFSTLEIQRTEQGDSAMYLCASSLMGSLQETQYFGPGTRLLVL.

This clone came up a few times. The V call is TRBV7-9, the J call TRBJ2-2, with unresolved D. There are 11 residues in the CDR3. The germline V gene encodes CDR1 SEHNR and CDR2 FQNEAQ (reference sequence). Trimming took off 2 bases at V and 5 bases at J, with 0 bases between the two ends. DNA of the CDR3: TGTGCCAGCAGCTTAACCGGGGAGCTGTTTTTT. Translating gives CASSLTGELFF.

This clone has a handful of counts. For the CDR3, the DNA is TGCAGCGTTCCAGTAGCGGGAGGGCCGGGGGAGCAGTTCTTC. Its translation is CSVPVAGGPGEQFF. V usage is TRBV29-1 and J usage is TRBJ2-1, with 11 positions matching TRBD2. The CDR3 contains 14 residues. CDR1 SQVTM and CDR2 ANQGSEA come from the germline V gene. Trimming took 5 bases from V and 10 from J; bases not matched to a gene: 10.

This clone was recorded a few times. This sequence joins TRBV4-2 and TRBJ2-3; TRBD2 is a possible D gene (5 bases). V lost 0 bases and J 0 bases, leaving 10 bases between the germline ends. CDR1 is LGHNA, CDR2 YNFKEQ, per germline. The CDR3 extends over 16 amino acids. As DNA, the CDR3 is TGTGCCAGCAGCCAAGATGGTCGGGGAAGCACAGATACGCAGTATTTT. It encodes CASSQDGRGSTDTQYF.

This clone was detected a few times. This chain links TRBV6-6 with TRBJ2-4; D may be TRBD2 (6 bases). Trimming took 6 bases from V and 7 from J, leaving 13 bases between them. The length of the CDR3 is 13 residues. Germline CDR1 reads MNHNY; CDR2 reads SVGAGI (reference sequence). CDR3 nucleotide sequence: TGTGCCAGCAGCGCGGGAAAGGGCAACATTCAGTACTTC. Its translation: CASSAGKGNIQYF.

The chain couples TRBV18 to TRBJ2-5, with unresolved D. The CDR3 has 11 residues. Germline V lookup: CDR1 KGHSH, CDR2 LQKENI. V dropped 3 bases and J dropped 6 bases, with 5 bases sitting between them. The CDR3 loop is CASSPMKTQYF. The CDR3 nucleotides read TGTGCCAGCTCACCGATGAAGACCCAGTACTTC.

This chain uses TRBV29-1 with TRBJ2-2; 8 bases line up with TRBD2. Losses at the gene ends were 3 bases for V and 7 bases for J; bases not matched to a gene: 13. CDR3 length equals 16 residues. Germline V gene data show CDR1 as SQVTM and CDR2 as ANQGSEA. CDR3 sequence: CSVDGGGAGDLGELFF. DNA of the CDR3: TGCAGCGTTGATGGGGGAGGAGCGGGAGATCTCGGGGAGCTGTTTTTT.

The CDR3 protein is CASSFSSGVQPQHF. The CDR3 bases are TGTGCCAGCAGTTTCAGTTCAGGGGTTCAGCCCCAGCATTTT. The gene calls are TRBV27 and TRBJ1-5; tentative D call: TRBD1 (6 bases). CDR1 MNHEY and CDR2 SMNVEV come from the germline V gene (reference sequence). This CDR3 has 14 residues. Trimming removed 3 bases at V and 6 bases at J, with 12 bases between.

The V call is TRBV29-1, the J call TRBJ2-7; 8 nucleotides agree with TRBD1. CDR1 and CDR2 from the germline V gene are SQVTM and ANQGSEA. This CDR3 has 14 amino acids. The J segment lost 2 bases and the V segment lost 6 bases, leaving 9 bases of the junction unmatched. The CDR3 coding sequence is TGCAGCGTCCGGAAGGGACAGGCGACCTACGAGCAGTACTTC. It specifies CSVRKGQATYEQYF.

This chain joins TRBV7-9 and TRBJ2-1; D possibly corresponds to TRBD1 (6 bases). Deletions cut 4 bases from V and 4 bases from J, with 11 bases between. Germline lookup yields CDR1 SEHNR and CDR2 FQNEAQ (reference sequence). This CDR3 comprises 14 residues. The CDR3 reads CASSYRQDYNEQFF. Written as DNA, the CDR3 is TGTGCCAGCAGCTACCGACAGGATTACAATGAGCAGTTCTTC.

The CDR3 coding sequence is TGCAGCGCTACCGGGACAGAGAACACTGAAGCTTTCTTT. Amino acids: CSATGTENTEAFF. The chain carries TRBV29-1 and TRBJ1-1; 7 bases are shared with TRBD1. The trim removed 7 bases at V and 1 base at J, leaving 6 bases unmatched. The V gene's germline CDR1 is SQVTM and CDR2 ANQGSEA. CDR3 length: 13 residues.

The V and J genes are TRBV7-2 and TRBJ2-3, with no clear D. Trimming removed 5 bases from V and 4 bases from J, with 10 bases in between. Germline CDR1 reads SGHTA; CDR2 reads FQGNSA. This CDR3 is built from 13 residues. The CDR3 DNA sequence: TGTGCCAGCAGCATTACGGCGTCAGATACGCAGTATTTT. The encoded protein is CASSITASDTQYF.

This clone was picked up one time. The V call is TRBV20-1, the J call TRBJ2-5; no definite D call. The CDR3 sequence is 10 residues long. Germline V lookup: CDR1 DFQATT, CDR2 SNEGSKA (reference sequence). The CDR3 region has the DNA TGCAGCTGGCTTTCTGAGACCCAGTACTTC. Translated: CSWLSETQYF.

The chain has TRBV15 and TRBJ2-5; no definite D call. V was trimmed by 0 bases and J by 4 bases, leaving 9 bases between them. This CDR3 is 14 amino acids long. Germline lookup yields CDR1 LNHNV and CDR2 YYDKDF (reference sequence). The CDR3 spells CATSRDRPVETQYF. The CDR3 region has the DNA TGTGCCACCAGCAGAGATCGCCCGGTAGAGACCCAGTACTTC.

This chain connects TRBV30 to TRBJ1-2; the D is unclear. Trimming took off 1 base at V and 3 bases at J, with 12 bases between the two ends. Germline V gene data show CDR1 as GTSNPN and CDR2 as SVGIG (reference sequence). The CDR3 is 14 amino acids. The CDR3 nucleotides are TGTGCCTGGAGTGCGCGGGGTTACGACTATGGCTACACCTTC. Amino acids: CAWSARGYDYGYTF.

This clone was observed a handful of times. The chain combines TRBV7-8 with TRBJ2-1; the D is unclear. CDR1 is SGHVS and CDR2 is FQNEAQ in the germline V gene. The CDR3 length is 14 residues. The V end was cut by 0 bases, the J end by 10 bases, with 13 bases between. As DNA, the CDR3 is TGTGCCAGCAGCTTAGCGTTGGGCGGTGGAGAGCAGTTCTTC. It yields the protein CASSLALGGGEQFF. Drawing the rest from reference TRBV7-8 and TRBJ2-1, the complete variable domain is GAGVSQSPRYKVAKRGQDVALRCDPISGHVSLFWYQQALGQGPEFLTYFQNEAQLDKSGLPSDRFFAERPEGSVSTLKIQRTQQEDSAVYLCASSLALGGGEQFFGPGTRLTVL.

A single count supports this clone. V is TRBV29-1 and J is TRBJ2-3; D gene ambiguous. The V end was cut by 5 bases, the J end by 0 bases, with 9 bases between. This CDR3 contains 13 residues. CDR1 is SQVTM, CDR2 ANQGSEA, per germline. The CDR3, as DNA: TGCAGCGTTAGACGGCCTAGCACAGATACGCAGTATTTT. This codes for CSVRRPSTDTQYF.

J is TRBJ2-7 and V is TRBV27, with D possibly TRBD2 on 6 matching bases. This CDR3 has 15 residues. Trimming shortened V by 3 bases and J by 0 bases, and 12 bases separated the two germline ends. Germline lookup yields CDR1 MNHEY and CDR2 SMNVEV (reference sequence). The CDR3 DNA sequence: TGTGCCAGCAGTTTCGAGCGGGTTTCCTCCTACGAGCAGTACTTC. This translates into CASSFERVSSYEQYF.

This clone was seen a few times. This chain joins TRBV29-1 and TRBJ2-7; TRBD1 is a possible D gene (6 bases). The length of the CDR3 is 13 residues. CDR1 is SQVTM and CDR2 is ANQGSEA in the germline V gene. V lost 2 bases and J lost 3, with 11 bases in between. CDR3 loop: CSVEIQGDYEQYF. The DNA for the CDR3 is TGCAGCGTTGAAATACAGGGCGACTACGAGCAGTACTTC.

V is TRBV27 and J is TRBJ2-7, with 10 bases fitting TRBD2. J lost 6 bases, V lost 3 bases, and 8 bases had no gene match. Germline V CDR1 and CDR2: MNHEY, SMNVEV (reference sequence). CDR3 length equals 15 residues. The CDR3 DNA follows: TGTGCCAGCAGTTTGGAAGCGGGAGGGCGTACCGAGCAGTACTTC. Its translation is CASSLEAGGRTEQYF.

This clone was detected once. The chain uses TRBV4-1 and TRBJ2-3; 10 bases map to TRBD2. V shed 2 bases and J 2 bases; nucleotides not matched to a gene: 7. Looked up from germline, CDR1 is MGHRA and CDR2 is YSYEKL. The CDR3 covers 17 residues. The CDR3 sequence: CASSQRGGLADTDTQYF. CDR3 sequence (DNA): TGCGCCAGCAGCCAACGAGGAGGACTAGCGGACACAGATACGCAGTATTTT.

This clone turned up a few times. The chain recombines TRBV28 with TRBJ2-1; D is ambiguous. The CDR3 totals 15 residues. Germline V gene sequence: CDR1 MDHEN, CDR2 SYDVKM. V shed 5 bases and J shed 4 bases, with 15 bases lying between them. CDR3 bases: TGTGCCAGCAGTAAAGACTTAAACCTTTACAATGAGCAGTTCTTC. Translated: CASSKDLNLYNEQFF.